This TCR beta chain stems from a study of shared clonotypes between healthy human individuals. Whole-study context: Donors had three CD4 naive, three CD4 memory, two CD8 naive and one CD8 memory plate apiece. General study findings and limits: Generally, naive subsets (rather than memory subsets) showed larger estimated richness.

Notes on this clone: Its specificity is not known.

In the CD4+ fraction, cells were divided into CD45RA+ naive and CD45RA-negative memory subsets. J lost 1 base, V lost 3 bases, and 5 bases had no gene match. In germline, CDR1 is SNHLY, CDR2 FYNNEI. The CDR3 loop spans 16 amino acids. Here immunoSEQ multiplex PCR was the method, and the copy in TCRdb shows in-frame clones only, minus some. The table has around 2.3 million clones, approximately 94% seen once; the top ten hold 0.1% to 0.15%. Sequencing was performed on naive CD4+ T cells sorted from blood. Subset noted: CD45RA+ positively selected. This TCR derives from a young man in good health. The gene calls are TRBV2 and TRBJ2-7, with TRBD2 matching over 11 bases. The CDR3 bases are TGTGCCAGCAGTGAGGGACTAGCGGAATTTTCCTACGAGCAGTACTTC. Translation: CASSEGLAEFSYEQYF.